The clone carrying this T cell receptor beta chain was counted once. Its antigen is unknown. These data originate in a study of long-term antiretroviral therapy in people with HIV. About the research overall: By about a decade, the earliest samples predate the 2015 immediate-ART recommendation. General study results and limits: The study found that diversity rose after ART but stayed below transplant donor controls.

Run at survey level, the immunoSEQ assay was version v3.0. TCRdb's table, derived via immunoSEQ multiplex PCR, lists solely in-frame clones and lacks some. The sample lists 25,000 to 30,000 clones; roughly 80% were seen once. The sample consisted of unsorted PBMCs, taken 3 years after starting antiretroviral therapy. This TCR was sampled from a man between 40 and 49 years old with HIV.

The CDR3 here is CASSSGSPGAEQYF. CDR3 in DNA: TGTGCCAGCAGCTCGGGATCCCCTGGGGCCGAGCAGTACTTC. V and J are TRBV11-2 and TRBJ2-7, with D perhaps matching TRBD1 or TRBD2 (5 bases each). CDR1 is SGHAT, CDR2 FQNNGV, per germline. The CDR3 is 14 amino acids. The V gene lost 4 bases and the J gene lost 6 bases, with 16 bases spanning the gap.